This T cell receptor (beta chain) emerged from a study of glioma-infiltrating T cells. Using RNA template, CDR3s of TCR alpha and beta were amplified with iRepertoire arm-PCR. TCRdb redid the calling of the multiplex PCR reads with MiXCR, one entry per CDR3 protein. The sample carries around 150,000 distinct CDR3 sequences, 30% to 40% recorded once. With 4 bases clipped from V and 7 bases from J, the junction kept 10 bases outside the gene matches. The CDR3 has 14 residues. The V gene's germline CDR1 is SNHLY and CDR2 FYNNEI. The rearrangement links TRBV2 to TRBJ2-7, with 7 bases lining up with TRBD1. This TCR was sampled from a human donor with low-grade glioma or glioblastoma, undergoing nonglioma brain surgery, or in good health (not recorded which). Sequenced material: glioma tissue, nonneoplastic brain tissue, or PBMCs (not recorded which). The CDR3 DNA sequence: TGTGCCAGCAGTGGGACAGGAGGACGGAGTGAGCAGTACTTC. Its translation: CASSGTGGRSEQYF.